This T cell receptor (beta chain) was captured by sequencing in a study of response to subunit inactivated influenza vaccine. Germline values: CDR1 LNHDA, CDR2 SQIVND (reference sequence). With 3 bases clipped from V and 5 bases from J, the junction kept 4 bases outside the gene matches. This CDR3 region has 14 residues. TCRdb reprocessed the RT-PCR reads with MiXCR, giving one entry per CDR3 protein. The table has roughly 550,000 distinct CDR3 sequences, roughly 23% seen once. This same sample was also taken into another study, of T cells expressing NK-cell markers. As that report states: TCR beta cDNA was generated via 5'RACE template switching incorporating UMIs.

The chain has TRBV19 and TRBJ2-5; 9 bases fit TRBD2. The sequences come from CD4+ T cells sorted from PBMCs, collected 12 days after vaccination. The TCR was taken from a man aged 50-59 years who received an inactivated influenza vaccine. For the CDR3, the DNA is TGTGCCAGTAGTATGGGACTAGCTGTGGAGACCCAGTACTTC. Protein product: CASSMGLAVETQYF.